Below, 23 T cell receptor beta chains from the same sample are listed, as sequenced in a study of T cells in Graves' hyperthyroidism and ophthalmopathy. TCR beta CDR3 region amplification was performed from RNA transcripts. Primed by the HTBI set, a first-round RT-PCR was run on the TCR CDR3. Using its own MiXCR run on the multiplex PCR reads, TCRdb lists one record per CDR3 protein. The sample consists of 500,000 to 600,000 distinct CDR3 sequences, about 20% of them appearing once. Sequenced input: blood. The receptors were gathered from a man aged 40-49 years with Graves' ophthalmopathy.

With regard to this clonotype: A read error may produce the germline difference seen at one junction end. This sequence joins TRBV6-2 or TRBV6-3 and TRBJ2-4, with 10 bases matching TRBD2. In germline, CDR1 is MNHEY, CDR2 SVGEGT. The CDR3 contains 15 residues. The CDR3 DNA is TGTGCCGGCAGTGGGGGACTAGCGCCCTTAGGCATTCAGTACTTC. As protein: CAGSGGLAPLGIQYF.

In its sample, this clonotype was seen many times. The chain combines TRBV11-2 with TRBJ2-5; 7 bases agree with TRBD2. The CDR3 spans 15 residues. Per the germline V gene, CDR1 is SGHAT and CDR2 is FQNNGV. With V trimmed by 0 bases and J by 1 base, 2 bases remained unmatched. The CDR3 spells CASSLDSGAQETQYF. CDR3 nucleotide sequence: TGTGCCAGCAGCTTAGACAGCGGGGCCCAAGAGACCCAGTACTTC.

This clonotype has a count of ten or more. This rearrangement joins TRBV2 to TRBJ2-3, with no clear D. The V end was cut by 2 bases, the J end by 3 bases, with 9 bases between. CDR1 is SNHLY and CDR2 is FYNNEI in the germline V gene. This CDR3 has 14 residues. This chain's CDR3 is CASSETYATDTQYF. The CDR3 DNA reads as TGTGCCAGCAGTGAAACTTATGCTACAGATACGCAGTATTTT.

This clonotype was seen more than once but under ten times. The chain combines TRBV28 with TRBJ2-5; 10 bases line up with TRBD2. The CDR3 contains 15 residues. Germline loops: CDR1 MDHEN, CDR2 SYDVKM. Germline trimming cut 2 bases from V and 3 bases from J; bases unmatched to any gene: 3. CDR3 coding DNA: TGTGCCAGCAGTTTAACAGCGGGAGGGGAAGAGACCCAGTACTTC. The encoded protein is CASSLTAGGEETQYF.

The chain links TRBV4-2 to TRBJ2-7, with 7 bases that match TRBD2. The CDR3 contains 13 residues. Unmatched junction bases numbered 3, after V lost 1 base and J lost 6 bases. Germline CDR1 LGHNA, CDR2 YNFKEQ. The CDR3 loop is CASSQGLAIEQYF. CDR3 in DNA: TGTGCCAGCAGCCAAGGACTAGCCATCGAGCAGTACTTC.

Comment on this clonotype: A much bigger clone sits one base away, suggesting this may be a read error. The chain joins TRBV3-1 to TRBJ1-2; 9 bases are shared with TRBD1. Germline CDR1 reads LGHDT; CDR2 reads YNNKEL (reference sequence). The CDR3 length is 15 residues. CDR3 residues: CVSSHWTGEDYGYTF. The CDR3 DNA sequence: TGTGTCAGCAGCCATTGGACAGGGGAAGACTATGGCTACACCTTC.

J is TRBJ1-2 and V is TRBV14; 7 nucleotides align to TRBD1. This CDR3 contains 17 residues. Germline V CDR1 and CDR2: SGHDN, FVKESK. V lost 1 base and J lost 4; bases outside the gene matches: 12. This CDR3 is CASSQVGVGQRTYGYTF. The CDR3 DNA sequence: TGTGCCAGCAGCCAAGTCGGCGTGGGACAGCGGACCTATGGCTACACCTTC. The full variable domain, completed using reference TRBV14 and TRBJ1-2, is EAGVTQFPSHSVIEKGQTVTLRCDPISGHDNLYWYRRVMGKEIKFLLHFVKESKQDESGMPNNRFLAERTGGTYSTLKVQPAELEDSGVYFCASSQVGVGQRTYGYTFGSGTRLTVV.

This clonotype came up many times. The chain combines TRBV6-6 with TRBJ1-1; tentatively, D is TRBD1 (5 bases). V lost 0 bases and J 5 bases, leaving 7 bases between the germline ends. This CDR3 is built from 13 residues. Germline CDR1 MNHNY, CDR2 SVGAGI (reference sequence). The CDR3 reads CASSYSTGTEAFF. The DNA of the CDR3 is TGTGCCAGCAGTTACTCCACAGGAACTGAAGCTTTCTTT.

V is TRBV6-2 or TRBV6-3 and J is TRBJ2-3; D not resolved. V gave up 2 bases and J gave up 4 bases, with 7 bases separating them. Germline V gene lookup returns CDR1 MNHEY and CDR2 SVGEGT. The CDR3 consists of 13 residues. CDR3 nucleotides: TGTGCCAGCAGTTACCGGCGCGCAGATACGCAGTATTTT. Residues: CASSYRRADTQYF.

This clonotype was observed at least ten times. V and J are TRBV24-1 and TRBJ2-1, with 7 bases matching TRBD2. This CDR3 comprises 16 residues. The trim removed 1 base at V and 9 bases at J, leaving 11 bases unmatched. CDR1 and CDR2 from the germline V gene are KGHDR and SFDVKD. CDR3 sequence reads: CATSDLLASDSAEQFF. The DNA for the CDR3 is TGTGCCACCAGTGATTTACTAGCGTCCGACTCGGCTGAGCAGTTCTTC.

There are many counts of this clonotype. The CDR3 nucleotides read TGTGCCAGCAGCTTAGGGGGGACCTGGGTCTATGGCTACACCTTC. Its translation is CASSLGGTWVYGYTF. The chain joins TRBV7-8 to TRBJ1-2; TRBD1 is a possible D gene (5 bases). The V gene's germline CDR1 is SGHVS and CDR2 FQNEAQ. V was pared by 1 base and J by 4 bases, with 13 bases between. CDR3 size: 15 residues.

The chain has TRBV5-1 and TRBJ2-5; 9 bases are shared with TRBD2. The CDR3 is 15 amino acids. Germline CDR1 and CDR2: SGHRS and YFSETQ. With V trimmed by 1 base and J by 3 bases, 4 bases remained unmatched. The DNA of the CDR3 is TGCGCCAGCAGCTTGTCGCGGGGGGGGGAAGAGACCCAGTACTTC. Protein: CASSLSRGGEETQYF.

This chain uses TRBV20-1 with TRBJ2-5; 11 nucleotides align to TRBD1. The CDR3 is made up of 15 amino acids. J gave up 5 bases and V 5 bases, and 10 bases lay outside the gene matches. Per germline, CDR1 DFQATT and CDR2 SNEGSKA (reference sequence). The chain's CDR3 is CSASTTGQGGETQYF. In nucleotides, the CDR3 is TGCAGTGCTTCAACAACGGGACAGGGGGGTGAGACCCAGTACTTC.

This clonotype was recorded a few times. The V call is TRBV18, the J call TRBJ2-1; D not resolved. The CDR3 contains 16 residues. Germline V gene data show CDR1 as KGHSH and CDR2 as LQKENI. V was pared by 3 bases and J by 4 bases, with 16 bases between. CDR3 DNA: TGTGCCAGCTCACCTATTGCGGCAGGAACTTACAATGAGCAGTTCTTC. Translation gives CASSPIAAGTYNEQFF.

This clonotype was observed once. The rearrangement uses TRBV9 and TRBJ1-6; D gene unclear. Trimming shortened V by 0 bases and J by 4 bases, and 11 bases separated the two germline ends. The CDR3 is 16 residues long. Per the germline V gene, CDR1 is SGDLS and CDR2 is YYNGEE. The CDR3 DNA reads as TGTGCCAGCAGCGTAGAAGAGGCAGAATATAATTCACCCCTCCACTTT. Its protein product is CASSVEEAEYNSPLHF. Full variable domain (rest looked up from reference TRBV9 and TRBJ1-6): DSGVTQTPKHLITATGQRVTLRCSPRSGDLSVYWYQQSLDQGLQFLIQYYNGEERAKGNILERFSAQQFPDLHSELNLSSLELGDSALYFCASSVEEAEYNSPLHFGNGTRLTVT.

This clonotype was recorded many times. V and J are TRBV20-1 and TRBJ2-5, with 8 bases matching TRBD1. The V and J ends lost 0 bases and 7 bases, in that order; junction bases with no gene match: 4. Per the germline V gene, CDR1 is DFQATT and CDR2 is SNEGSKA (reference sequence). CDR3 length: 13 residues. The CDR3 reads CSARDPGGWTQYF. The CDR3 region has the DNA TGCAGTGCTAGAGATCCAGGGGGCTGGACCCAGTACTTC.

This clonotype was recorded many times. This chain's CDR3 is CASSPYRVGDTEAFF. CDR3 coding DNA: TGTGCCAGCAGCCCTTATAGAGTAGGAGACACTGAAGCTTTCTTT. The chain joins TRBV11-3 to TRBJ1-1; D is uncertain. This CDR3 has 15 residues. The V gene lost 5 bases and the J gene lost 3 bases, with 16 bases spanning the gap. Germline V CDR1 and CDR2: SGHNT, YENEEA.

The CDR3 region is CASKIWTGGRYEQYF. Written as DNA, the CDR3 is TGTGCCAGTAAAATATGGACAGGGGGCAGGTACGAGCAGTACTTC. This chain uses TRBV11-2 with TRBJ2-7, with 11 nucleotides matching TRBD1. The CDR3 runs 15 residues. V trimming: 9 bases; J trimming: 4 bases; junction bases outside the gene matches: 11. Germline V gene lookup returns CDR1 SGHAT and CDR2 FQNNGV. The variable domain in full, completed from reference TRBV11-2 and TRBJ2-7, reads EAGVAQSPRYKIIEKRQSVAFWCNPISGHATLYWYQQILGQGPKLLIQFQNNGVVDDSQLPKDRFSAERLKGVDSTLKIQPAKLEDSAVYLCASKIWTGGRYEQYFGPGTRLTVT.

The chain couples TRBV20-1 to TRBJ2-7; TRBD2 matches at 15 bases. The CDR3 sequence is 20 residues long. J gave up 2 bases and V 6 bases, and 20 bases lay outside the gene matches. Germline V gene sequence: CDR1 DFQATT, CDR2 SNEGSKA (reference sequence). Here the CDR3 DNA reads TGCAGTGCCGAACAGGGGGCTTGGACTAGCGGGAGGGCCTCGGCCTACGAGCAGTACTTC. The encoded protein is CSAEQGAWTSGRASAYEQYF.

This clonotype was picked up a small number of times. This chain joins TRBV6-5 and TRBJ2-7; the D is unclear. Per germline, CDR1 MNHEY and CDR2 SVGAGI. Trimming removed 0 bases from V and 3 bases from J, with 15 bases in between. The CDR3 loop spans 16 amino acids. In DNA form, the CDR3 reads TGTGCCAGCAGTTACTCGGTCCCATTCTCCAACTACGAGCAGTACTTC. Its protein product is CASSYSVPFSNYEQYF.

This chain uses TRBV18 with TRBJ1-2; TRBD1 might be the D (5 bases). CDR3 length equals 15 residues. Germline-derived CDR1 and CDR2 are KGHSH and LQKENI. V was shortened by 1 base and J by 2 bases, with 11 bases between the two germline ends. The CDR3 protein is CASSPLEGMNYGYTF. For the CDR3, the DNA is TGTGCCAGCTCACCACTCGAGGGGATGAACTATGGCTACACCTTC. The entire variable domain, with the rest obtained from reference TRBV18 and TRBJ1-2, is as follows: NAGVMQNPRHLVRRRGQEARLRCSPMKGHSHVYWYRQLPEEGLKFMVYLQKENIIDESGMPKERFSAEFPKEGPSILRIQQVVRGDSAAYFCASSPLEGMNYGYTFGSGTRLTVV.

This clonotype was detected many times. V usage is TRBV24-1 and J usage is TRBJ2-1; D is possibly TRBD2 (6 bases). The CDR3 has 17 residues. Germline values: CDR1 KGHDR, CDR2 SFDVKD. Deletions cut 5 bases from V and 3 bases from J, with 19 bases between. CDR3 DNA sequence: TGTGCCACCAGTGGGACTTCGGGGGAAAAGGGCTACAATGAGCAGTTCTTC. Protein product: CATSGTSGEKGYNEQFF.

This chain links TRBV12-3 or TRBV12-4 with TRBJ2-2; 8 bases fit TRBD1. V lost 5 bases to trimming and J lost 0 bases; unmatched junction nucleotides: 11. This CDR3 has 18 amino acids. This CDR3 is CASSIRTGPFANTGELFF. In DNA form, the CDR3 reads TGTGCCAGCAGTATCCGGACAGGGCCGTTCGCGAACACCGGGGAGCTGTTTTTT.